The TCR beta chain described here comes from a study of blood T cell repertoires in COVID-19. TCRdb's table, derived via immunoSEQ multiplex PCR, lists solely in-frame clones and lacks some. The repertoire has roughly 120,000 clones, about 87% of them found once; the top ten carry approximately 4.5%. The receptor was isolated from a woman aged 50 to 60 with acute or convalescent COVID-19. Sequencing used peripheral blood.

CDR3 sequence: CASRLSPGTWNGELFF. The CDR3 DNA sequence: TGTGCAAGTCGCTTGTCTCCGGGAACGTGGAACGGGGAGCTGTTTTTT. This chain links TRBV12-2 with TRBJ2-2; TRBD2, the table's D call, lacks a check against the DNA. TRBV12-2 is assigned pseudogene status. The CDR3 has 16 residues.